This T cell receptor beta chain was identified in a study of shared clonotypes between healthy human individuals. Study results and limitations: The study found roughly 5% of naive CD4 clonotypes shared across several donors. Clonotypes which were not shared had lower generation probabilities than clonotypes that all four donors shared.

Of note for this clone: Antigen specificity is unknown.

The assay was immunoSEQ multiplex PCR, and TCRdb's table has in-frame clones only and misses some. Here the sample spans 100,000 to 120,000 clones, around 71% being singletons. The donor cohort consisted entirely of Caucasian adults residing in Nashville, Tennessee. The junction had 3 bases not matched to a gene; V was cut back by 2 bases and J by 2 bases. Germline V CDR1 and CDR2: MNHEY, SMNVEV (reference sequence). This CDR3 contains 15 residues. The rearrangement uses TRBV27 and TRBJ2-1, with 7 positions matching TRBD2. This clonotype was obtained from a woman between 25 and 40 years old in good health. Input material: memory CD8+ T cells sorted from blood. Subset noted: CD45RO+ cells pooled with CCR7-negative TemRA cells. CDR3 residues: CASSLEAGAYNEQFF. In DNA form, the CDR3 reads TGTGCCAGCAGTTTAGAGGCGGGAGCCTACAATGAGCAGTTCTTC.